One T cell receptor (beta chain) is described in this entry. What it binds is unknown. This CDR3 is built from 16 residues. V trimming: 4 bases; J trimming: 1 base; junction bases outside the gene matches: 1. Germline CDR1 reads MNHNS; CDR2 reads SASEGT. The entry originates in a study of cytomegalovirus exposure and HLA in healthy donors. Study-wide findings and caveats: The classifier, whose performance was assessed in both the original and validation cohorts, reportedly diagnosed cytomegalovirus status with high specificity and sensitivity.

Primers for the PCR totalled 60 Vbeta and 13 Jbeta. In the original processing: In a later analysis, the count reached 76 million or so unique TCR beta chains, with 9 million to 11 million shared. TCRdb's table, derived via immunoSEQ multiplex PCR, lists solely in-frame clones and lacks some. For V, J and clone size, that table is used; D and trimming come from the DNA. The sample records about 70,000 clones, approximately 90% being singletons. The TCR sequence derives from a woman in her twenties or thirties in good health and CMV-seronegative. The sample taken for sequencing was PBMCs. The chain joins TRBV6-1 to TRBJ2-3; 14 bases are shared with TRBD2. The CDR3 nucleotides read TGTGCCAGCAGTGGGGGACTAGCGGGAGGCACAGATACGCAGTATTTT. As protein: CASSGGLAGGTDTQYF.